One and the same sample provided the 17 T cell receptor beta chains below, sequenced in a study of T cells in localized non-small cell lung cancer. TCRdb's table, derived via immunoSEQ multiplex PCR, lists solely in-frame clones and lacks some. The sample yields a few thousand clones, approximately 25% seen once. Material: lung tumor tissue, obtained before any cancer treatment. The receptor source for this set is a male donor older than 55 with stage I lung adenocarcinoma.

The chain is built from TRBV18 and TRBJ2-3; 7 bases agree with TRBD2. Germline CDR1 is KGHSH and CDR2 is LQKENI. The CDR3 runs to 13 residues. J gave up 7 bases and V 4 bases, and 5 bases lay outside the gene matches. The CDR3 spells CASSRGLQHTQYF. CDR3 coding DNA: TGTGCCAGCTCACGGGGACTACAGCATACGCAGTATTTT.

The CDR3 coding sequence is TGTGCCAGCAAGGCGGGGGGGACGAACACCGGGGAGCTGTTTTTT. Encoded protein: CASKAGGTNTGELFF. This chain links TRBV6-8 with TRBJ2-2, with 9 bases that match TRBD2. The ends lost 7 bases at V and 0 bases at J; junction bases unmatched: 3. The germline V gene has CDR1 MNHGY and CDR2 SAAAGT. This CDR3 has 15 amino acids.

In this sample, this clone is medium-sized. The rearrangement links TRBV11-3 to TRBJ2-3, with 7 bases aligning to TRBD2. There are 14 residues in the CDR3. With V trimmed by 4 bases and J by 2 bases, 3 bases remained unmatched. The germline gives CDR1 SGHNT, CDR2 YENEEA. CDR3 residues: CASSSGLFTDTQYF. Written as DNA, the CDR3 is TGTGCCAGCAGCTCGGGACTATTCACAGATACGCAGTATTTT.

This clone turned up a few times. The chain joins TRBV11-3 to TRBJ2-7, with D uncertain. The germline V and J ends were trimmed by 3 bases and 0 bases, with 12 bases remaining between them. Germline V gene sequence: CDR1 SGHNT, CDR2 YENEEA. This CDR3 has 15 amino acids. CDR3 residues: CASSFRAESSYEQYF. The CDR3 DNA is TGTGCCAGCAGCTTCCGGGCGGAAAGCTCCTACGAGCAGTACTTC.

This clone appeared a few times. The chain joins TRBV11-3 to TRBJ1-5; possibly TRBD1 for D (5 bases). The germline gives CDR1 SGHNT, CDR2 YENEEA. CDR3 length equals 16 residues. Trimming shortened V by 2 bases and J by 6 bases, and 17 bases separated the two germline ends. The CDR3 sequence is CASSLIGTTESQPQHF. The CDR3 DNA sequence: TGTGCCAGCAGCTTAATCGGCACGACAGAGTCTCAGCCCCAGCATTTT.

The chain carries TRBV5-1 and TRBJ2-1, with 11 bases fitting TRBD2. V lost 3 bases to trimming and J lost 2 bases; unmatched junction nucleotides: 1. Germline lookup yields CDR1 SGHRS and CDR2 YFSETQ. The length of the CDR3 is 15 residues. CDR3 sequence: CASSSTSGAYNEQFF. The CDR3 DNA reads TGCGCCAGCAGCTCGACTAGCGGGGCCTACAATGAGCAGTTCTTC.

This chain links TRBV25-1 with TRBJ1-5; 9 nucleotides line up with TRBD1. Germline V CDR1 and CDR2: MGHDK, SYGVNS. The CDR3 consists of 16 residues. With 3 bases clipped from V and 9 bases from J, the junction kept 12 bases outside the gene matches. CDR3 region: CASSDSSGQGSWPQHF. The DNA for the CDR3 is TGTGCCAGCAGTGACTCTTCGGGACAGGGTTCGTGGCCCCAGCATTTT.

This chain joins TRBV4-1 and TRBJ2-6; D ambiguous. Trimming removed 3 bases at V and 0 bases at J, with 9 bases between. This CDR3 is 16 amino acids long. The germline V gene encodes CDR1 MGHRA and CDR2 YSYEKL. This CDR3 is CASSQVQGSGANVLTF. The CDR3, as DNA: TGCGCCAGCAGCCAGGTACAAGGCTCTGGGGCCAACGTCCTGACTTTC.

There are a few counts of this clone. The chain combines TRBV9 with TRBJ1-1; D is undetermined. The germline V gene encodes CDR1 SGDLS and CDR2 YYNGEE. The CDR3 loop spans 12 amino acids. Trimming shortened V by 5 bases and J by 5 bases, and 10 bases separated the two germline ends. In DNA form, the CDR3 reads TGTGCCAGCAGTGTCGCCGGGACTGAAGCTTTCTTT. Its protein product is CASSVAGTEAFF.

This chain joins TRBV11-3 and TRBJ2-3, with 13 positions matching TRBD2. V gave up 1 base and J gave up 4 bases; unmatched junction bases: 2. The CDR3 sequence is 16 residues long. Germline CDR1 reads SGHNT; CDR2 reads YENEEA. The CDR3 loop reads CASSLGLAGGADTQYF. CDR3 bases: TGTGCCAGCAGCTTAGGACTAGCGGGGGGCGCAGATACGCAGTATTTT. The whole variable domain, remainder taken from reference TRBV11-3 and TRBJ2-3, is EAGVVQSPRYKIIEKKQPVAFWCNPISGHNTLYWYLQNLGQGPELLIRYENEEAVDDSQLPKDRFSAERLKGVDSTLKIQPAELGDSAVYLCASSLGLAGGADTQYFGPGTRLTVL.

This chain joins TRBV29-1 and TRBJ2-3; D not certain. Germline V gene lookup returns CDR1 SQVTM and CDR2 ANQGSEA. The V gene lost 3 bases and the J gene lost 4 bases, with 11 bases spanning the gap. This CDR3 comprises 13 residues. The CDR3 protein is CSVEPSAADTQYF. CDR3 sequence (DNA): TGCAGCGTTGAGCCAAGCGCCGCAGATACGCAGTATTTT.

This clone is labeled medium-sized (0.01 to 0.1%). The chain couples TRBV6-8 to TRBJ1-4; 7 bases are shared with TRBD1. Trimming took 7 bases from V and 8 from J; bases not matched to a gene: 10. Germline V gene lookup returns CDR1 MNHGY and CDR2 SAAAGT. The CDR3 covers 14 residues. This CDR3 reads CASTRDSTVEKLFF. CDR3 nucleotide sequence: TGTGCCAGCACCCGGGACAGCACAGTAGAAAAACTGTTTTTT.

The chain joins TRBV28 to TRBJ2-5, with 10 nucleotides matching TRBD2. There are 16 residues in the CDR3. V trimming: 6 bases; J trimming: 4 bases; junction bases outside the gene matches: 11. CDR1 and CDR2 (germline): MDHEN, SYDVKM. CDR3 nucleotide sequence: TGTGCCAGCAGCAGAATGGGACTAGCGAGGGGAGAGACCCAGTACTTC. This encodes CASSRMGLARGETQYF. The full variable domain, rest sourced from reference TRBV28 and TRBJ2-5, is DVKVTQSSRYLVKRTGEKVFLECVQDMDHENMFWYRQDPGLGLRLIYFSYDVKMKEKGDIPEGYSVSREKKERFSLILESASTNQTSMYLCASSRMGLARGETQYFGPGTRLLVL.

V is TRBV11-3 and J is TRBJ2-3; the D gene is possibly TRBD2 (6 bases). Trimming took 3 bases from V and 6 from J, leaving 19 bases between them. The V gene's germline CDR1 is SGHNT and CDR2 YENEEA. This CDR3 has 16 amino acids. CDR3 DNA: TGTGCCAGCAGCTTCCTTCTGTCGGGAGAGAGTGATACGCAGTATTTT. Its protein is CASSFLLSGESDTQYF. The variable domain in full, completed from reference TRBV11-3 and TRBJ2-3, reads EAGVVQSPRYKIIEKKQPVAFWCNPISGHNTLYWYLQNLGQGPELLIRYENEEAVDDSQLPKDRFSAERLKGVDSTLKIQPAELGDSAVYLCASSFLLSGESDTQYFGPGTRLTVL.

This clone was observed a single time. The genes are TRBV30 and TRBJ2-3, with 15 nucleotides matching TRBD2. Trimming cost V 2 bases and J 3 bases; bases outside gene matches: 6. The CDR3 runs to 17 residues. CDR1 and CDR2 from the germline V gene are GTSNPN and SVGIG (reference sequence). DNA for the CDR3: TGTGCCTGGAGTCCGGGACTAGCGGGAGGAGGTACAGATACGCAGTATTTT. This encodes CAWSPGLAGGGTDTQYF.

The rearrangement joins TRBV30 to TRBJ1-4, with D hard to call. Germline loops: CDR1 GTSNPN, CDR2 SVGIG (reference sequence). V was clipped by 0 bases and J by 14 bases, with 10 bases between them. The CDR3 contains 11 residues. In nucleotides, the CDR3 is TGTGCCTGGAGTGTACGGGAGTTGCTGTTTTTT. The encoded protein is CAWSVRELLFF.

The DNA for the CDR3 is TGTGCCAGTAGTTTACAGGGGAACACTGAAGCTTTCTTT. Its protein is CASSLQGNTEAFF. The chain combines TRBV19 with TRBJ1-1; TRBD1 is a possible D gene (6 bases). The germline V gene has CDR1 LNHDA and CDR2 SQIVND (reference sequence). With 5 bases removed from V and 1 base from J, the gap between germline ends came to 8 bases. CDR3 length equals 13 residues.